Sequencing of this T cell receptor beta chain was carried out in a study of blood T cell repertoires in COVID-19. Study summary: Samples representing acute and convalescent COVID-19 were sourced from the United States, Italy and Spain.

V was shortened by 2 bases and J by 6 bases, with 15 bases between the two germline ends. Per germline, CDR1 SGHNT and CDR2 YYREEE (reference sequence). The CDR3 is 15 amino acids. Seattle patients were enrolled while actively infected and followed longitudinally. Only in-frame clones appear in the TCRdb table, and some are missing; sequencing was by immunoSEQ multiplex PCR. The sample has about 160,000 clones; 90% to 95% are singletons. The chain joins TRBV5-4 to TRBJ2-1; no clear D gene. Specimen: peripheral blood. The TCR originated in a woman aged 55-75 years with COVID-19, enrolled during active disease. The CDR3, as DNA: TGTGCCAGCAGCTTAATGCCAGTTCCCCCCAATGAGCAGTTCTTC. It specifies CASSLMPVPPNEQFF.